Below, 30 T cell receptor beta chains from the same sample are listed, as sequenced in a study of blood T cell repertoires in COVID-19 (TCRdb year 2020). The protocol used for the library was the immunoSEQ multiplex PCR assay. The table was pulled from immuneACCESS by TCRdb, which kept in-frame rearrangements only. Such tables lose some clones; where checked, under half of the loss comes from unresolved V genes, and the rest has no known cause. In this sample the table shows 200,000 to 250,000 clones, 86% of which occur a single time. The ten largest clones represent approximately 2.8% of the sample. Sequenced input: PBMCs or T cells enriched from blood (not recorded which). The receptors were gathered from a woman in her forties or fifties in a cohort exposed to, infected with or recovered from COVID-19 (not recorded which).

This clone has a handful of counts. V usage is TRBV28 and J usage is TRBJ1-2; maybe TRBD1 (6 bases). Germline V gene sequence: CDR1 MDHEN, CDR2 SYDVKM. Between the trimmed V and J ends, which lost 3 bases and 4 bases, there was a span of 12 bases. The CDR3 has 14 amino acids. In nucleotides, the CDR3 is TGTGCCAGCAGTTTCCCTGGACAGATCTATGGCTACACCTTC. It translates to CASSFPGQIYGYTF.

The chain combines TRBV7-8 with TRBJ2-6; perhaps TRBD1 as D (6 bases). The CDR3 extends over 13 amino acids. CDR1 SGHVS and CDR2 FQNEAQ come from the germline V gene. The V end was cut by 3 bases, the J end by 10 bases, with 10 bases between. The CDR3 nucleotides are TGTGCCAGCAGCTTTACAGGGTTGAACGTCCTGACTTTC. Its translation is CASSFTGLNVLTF.

J is TRBJ2-2 and V is TRBV11-3; 10 bases are shared with TRBD2. The CDR3 is 17 residues long. Germline V CDR1 and CDR2: SGHNT, YENEEA. J gave up 6 bases and V 5 bases, and 12 bases lay outside the gene matches. The CDR3 protein is CASSPNSGGPGSGELFF. Here the CDR3 DNA reads TGTGCCAGCAGCCCGAATAGCGGGGGGCCCGGCTCCGGGGAGCTGTTTTTT.

The V call is TRBV7-3, the J call TRBJ2-1, with 8 bases lining up with TRBD2. CDR1 SGHTA and CDR2 FQGTGA come from the germline V gene. This CDR3 contains 15 residues. V gave up 1 base and J gave up 11 bases; unmatched junction bases: 10. The CDR3 bases are TGTGCCAGCAGCTTAATGGCCGGGGGGGCCACTCAGCAGTTCTTC. Residues: CASSLMAGGATQQFF. Variable domain in full (rest from reference TRBV7-3 and TRBJ2-1): GAGVSQTPSNKVTEKGKYVELRCDPISGHTALYWYRQSLGQGPEFLIYFQGTGAADDSGLPNDRFFAVRPEGSVSTLKIQRTERGDSAVYLCASSLMAGGATQQFFGPGTRLTVL.

This clone was seen only a few times. V is TRBV24-1 and J is TRBJ1-2; D is perhaps TRBD1 (5 bases). Germline values: CDR1 KGHDR, CDR2 SFDVKD. V dropped 5 bases and J dropped 4 bases, with 7 bases sitting between them. This CDR3 has 12 amino acids. CDR3 sequence: CATSAGGYGYTF. CDR3 coding DNA: TGTGCCACCAGTGCCGGGGGCTATGGCTACACCTTC.

The chain couples TRBV7-9 to TRBJ2-7; 8 nucleotides agree with TRBD1. From germline, CDR1 is SEHNR and CDR2 FQNEAQ (reference sequence). V shed 6 bases, J shed 5 bases, and the junction held 9 bases outside the gene matches. The CDR3 extends over 14 amino acids. CDR3 coding DNA: TGTGCCAGCAGAGGGGCAGGGGGCATCCACGAGCAGTACTTC. Translating gives CASRGAGGIHEQYF.

The V and J genes are TRBV13 and TRBJ2-1, with a possible D match to TRBD2 (6 bases). The CDR3 runs 15 residues. CDR1 PRHDT and CDR2 FYEKMQ come from the germline V gene (reference sequence). V was cut by 5 bases and J by 5 bases, with 16 bases left in between. CDR3 nucleotides: TGTGCCAGCAGCCGAGGACTATCGTGGGACAATGAGCAGTTCTTC. This codes for CASSRGLSWDNEQFF.

There are a few counts of this clone. This chain uses TRBV7-8 with TRBJ1-5; no reliable D call. V lost 5 bases and J 0 bases, leaving 11 bases between the germline ends. The CDR3 runs to 15 residues. Germline V CDR1 and CDR2: SGHVS, FQNEAQ. CDR3 protein: CASSLTTVSNQPQHF. CDR3 DNA sequence: TGTGCCAGCAGCCTCACCACAGTTAGCAATCAGCCCCAGCATTTT.

The chain couples TRBV5-6 to TRBJ1-1, with D unresolved. This CDR3 region has 14 residues. The germline V gene encodes CDR1 SGHDT and CDR2 YYEEEE. V was cut by 4 bases and J by 4 bases, with 14 bases left in between. The CDR3 nucleotides are TGTGCCAGCAGCCCCGAGATTAGAGCCACTGAAGCTTTCTTT. Its translation: CASSPEIRATEAFF.

The chain employs TRBV12-3 or TRBV12-4 and TRBJ1-4; D is perhaps TRBD1 (6 bases). The CDR3 runs to 12 residues. V lost 6 bases and J 8 bases, leaving 10 bases between the germline ends. Written as DNA, the CDR3 is TGTGCCAGCAGAACTACAGGGGAAAAACTGTTTTTT. As protein: CASRTTGEKLFF.

This sequence joins TRBV11-2 and TRBJ1-3; D ambiguous. This CDR3 contains 14 residues. Trimming took off 3 bases at V and 0 bases at J, with 6 bases between the two ends. Looked up from germline, CDR1 is SGHAT and CDR2 is FQNNGV. As DNA, the CDR3 is TGTGCCAGCAGCTTTCCCCTCTCTGGAAACACCATATATTTT. Translated: CASSFPLSGNTIYF.

The chain carries TRBV4-1 and TRBJ1-5, with 11 bases lining up with TRBD1. Germline assignment: CDR1 MGHRA and CDR2 YSYEKL. The V segment lost 5 bases and the J segment 0 bases; nucleotides outside the gene matches: 6. CDR3 length: 17 residues. This CDR3 reads CASSGTGGHPSNQPQHF. The CDR3 DNA is TGCGCCAGCAGCGGGACAGGGGGTCATCCTAGCAATCAGCCCCAGCATTTT.

V gene TRBV18 combines with J gene TRBJ1-6; D is ambiguous. Per the germline V gene, CDR1 is KGHSH and CDR2 is LQKENI. CDR3 length: 15 amino acids. Trimming removed 1 base at V and 7 bases at J, with 11 bases between. CDR3 coding DNA: TGTGCCAGCTCACCACAGGAGATCGCAAATTCACCCCTCCACTTT. Translated, it gives CASSPQEIANSPLHF. The whole variable domain, filled in from reference TRBV18 and TRBJ1-6, reads NAGVMQNPRHLVRRRGQEARLRCSPMKGHSHVYWYRQLPEEGLKFMVYLQKENIIDESGMPKERFSAEFPKEGPSILRIQQVVRGDSAAYFCASSPQEIANSPLHFGNGTRLTVT.

This chain links TRBV18 with TRBJ2-3; the D is unclear. With 3 bases removed from V and 0 bases from J, the gap between germline ends came to 4 bases. The germline CDR1 and CDR2 sequences are KGHSH and LQKENI. This CDR3 contains 13 residues. In DNA, the CDR3 is TGTGCCAGCTCACCCCCTAGCACAGATACGCAGTATTTT. It translates to CASSPPSTDTQYF.

This clone was counted once. The chain is built from TRBV30 and TRBJ1-1; TRBD1 agrees at 7 bases. This CDR3 region has 13 residues. CDR1 and CDR2 from the germline V gene are GTSNPN and SVGIG (reference sequence). Trimming took 5 bases from V and 1 from J; bases not matched to a gene: 4. For the CDR3, the DNA is TGTGCCTGGGACAGGGAATCGAACACTGAAGCTTTCTTT. This sequence encodes CAWDRESNTEAFF.

The chain joins TRBV7-2 to TRBJ2-3, with a weak D call TRBD1 (6 bases). The CDR3 spans 13 residues. Trimming stripped 5 bases from V and 3 bases from J, with 9 bases between. The germline V gene has CDR1 SGHTA and CDR2 FQGNSA. This CDR3 is CASSRQGTDTQYF. The CDR3 region has the DNA TGTGCCAGCAGCCGCCAGGGGACAGATACGCAGTATTTT.

The chain joins TRBV9 to TRBJ1-6; D gene uncertain. Germline assignment: CDR1 SGDLS and CDR2 YYNGEE. V dropped 3 bases and J dropped 12 bases, with 10 bases sitting between them. The CDR3 extends over 12 amino acids. The CDR3 DNA is TGTGCCAGCAGCGCATCAGGAGGACCCCTCCACTTT. Protein product: CASSASGGPLHF.

V usage is TRBV7-9 and J usage is TRBJ1-1; a possible D gene is TRBD1 (5 bases). The ends were cut back, 4 bases at V and 7 bases at J, with 10 bases in the middle. Germline assignment: CDR1 SEHNR and CDR2 FQNEAQ (reference sequence). This CDR3 region has 12 residues. The CDR3 DNA sequence: TGTGCCAGCAGCTCGGGGGACCATGAAGCTTTCTTT. This codes for CASSSGDHEAFF.

The chain couples TRBV30 to TRBJ2-7, with TRBD1 as a possible D gene (6 bases). Trimming took 8 bases from V and 6 from J, leaving 17 bases between them. Germline loops: CDR1 GTSNPN, CDR2 SVGIG (reference sequence). This CDR3 is 12 amino acids long. The CDR3 loop reads CAGQRQALEQYF. DNA for the CDR3: TGTGCCGGCCAAAGACAGGCTCTCGAGCAGTACTTC. The whole variable domain, remainder taken from reference TRBV30 and TRBJ2-7, is SQTIHQWPATLVQPVGSPLSLECTVEGTSNPNLYWYRQAAGRGLQLLFYSVGIGQISSEVPQNLSASRPQDRQFILSSKKLLLSDSGFYLCAGQRQALEQYFGPGTRLTVT.

The DNA for the CDR3 is TGTGCCAGCAGTTACGCGAGGGACTCATTCAGGAACGAGCAGTACTTC. Protein: CASSYARDSFRNEQYF. The rearrangement joins TRBV6-5 to TRBJ2-7, with D maybe TRBD2 (6 bases). V lost 2 bases, J lost 5 bases, and 19 bases lay in between. There are 16 residues in the CDR3. CDR1 and CDR2 from the germline V gene are MNHEY and SVGAGI.

CDR3 sequence reads: CASSPGQHYYEQYF. For the CDR3, the DNA is TGTGCCAGTAGTCCCGGACAGCATTACTACGAGCAGTACTTC. This chain connects TRBV19 to TRBJ2-7, with D possibly matching TRBD1 (6 bases). Germline CDR1 reads LNHDA; CDR2 reads SQIVND (reference sequence). This CDR3 contains 14 residues. V gave up 5 bases and J gave up 3 bases, with 14 bases separating them.

CDR3 DNA sequence: TGCGCCAGCAGCCAAGAATTAAGGGGGCGGAATGAGCAGTTCTTC. It encodes CASSQELRGRNEQFF. J is TRBJ2-1 and V is TRBV4-3, with 7 nucleotides matching TRBD1. The CDR3 runs to 15 residues. Germline V gene sequence: CDR1 LGHNA, CDR2 YSLEER. J gave up 7 bases and V 0 bases, and 6 bases lay outside the gene matches.

The rearrangement uses TRBV19 and TRBJ1-5; a weak D match, TRBD1 (6 bases). This CDR3 comprises 16 residues. CDR1 is LNHDA and CDR2 is SQIVND in the germline V gene (reference sequence). Trimming left V 5 bases short and J 5 bases short, with 19 bases between. The CDR3 DNA follows: TGTGCCAGTAGTCGGGGGGCTCTAGTCGCCTATCAGCCCCAGCATTTT. Its protein is CASSRGALVAYQPQHF.

CDR3 region: CASSPVGGTGTYGYTF. DNA for the CDR3: TGTGCCAGCAGTCCCGTAGGGGGCACAGGGACATATGGCTACACCTTC. The chain employs TRBV27 and TRBJ1-2; 7 bases line up with TRBD1. This CDR3 has 16 amino acids. CDR1 MNHEY and CDR2 SMNVEV come from the germline V gene (reference sequence). The V and J ends lost 5 bases and 5 bases, in that order; junction bases with no gene match: 14.

V and J are TRBV4-3 and TRBJ2-5; 9 positions match TRBD2. The germline gives CDR1 LGHNA, CDR2 YSLEER. The V gene end was trimmed by 0 bases and the J gene end by 5 bases; junction bases not matched to a gene: 16. The CDR3 consists of 19 residues. The CDR3 DNA reads TGCGCCAGCAGCCAAGACTGGCTAGTGGCTAGCGGGGCTCGTGAGACCCAGTACTTC. Encoded protein: CASSQDWLVASGARETQYF.

The gene calls are TRBV3-1 (or the pseudogene TRBV3-2) and TRBJ1-2, with D hard to call. The CDR3 length is 14 residues. Germline V gives CDR1 LGHDT, CDR2 YNNKEL (reference sequence). V lost 1 base and J lost 4, with 10 bases in between. CDR3: CASSQGRGPYGYTF. The DNA for the CDR3 is TGTGCCAGCAGCCAAGGACGGGGTCCCTATGGCTACACCTTC.

The V call is TRBV7-9, the J call TRBJ2-2; the match to TRBD1 covers 9 bases. The V segment lost 8 bases and the J segment 3 bases; nucleotides outside the gene matches: 4. This CDR3 contains 14 residues. Germline CDR1 is SEHNR and CDR2 is FQNEAQ (reference sequence). DNA for the CDR3: TGTGCCAGCGCTGGACAGGGGTACACCGGGGAGCTGTTTTTT. Its translation: CASAGQGYTGELFF.

This clone has more than one count but fewer than ten. V gene TRBV29-1 combines with J gene TRBJ2-7; D is perhaps TRBD1 (6 bases). The V end was cut by 3 bases, the J end by 3 bases, with 9 bases between. Germline loops: CDR1 SQVTM, CDR2 ANQGSEA. This CDR3 has 12 amino acids. The CDR3 here is CSVDLTGYEQYF. In nucleotides, the CDR3 is TGCAGCGTTGACCTGACAGGCTACGAGCAGTACTTC.

The rearrangement uses TRBV6-2 or TRBV6-3 and TRBJ1-4, with D uncertain. Germline CDR1 and CDR2: MNHEY and SVGEGT. The V end lost 6 bases, the J end lost 7 bases, and 27 bases lay between the germline ends. The CDR3 totals 18 residues. CDR3 protein: CASSKTFGETLKPEKLFF. CDR3 DNA sequence: TGTGCCAGCAGCAAGACTTTTGGGGAGACCCTGAAGCCTGAAAAACTGTTTTTT.

The chain employs TRBV6-2 or TRBV6-3 and TRBJ2-2, with D tentatively TRBD1 (5 bases). V was shortened by 2 bases and J by 10 bases, with 8 bases between the two germline ends. Germline V gene data show CDR1 as MNHEY and CDR2 as SVGEGT. CDR3 length: 12 residues. DNA for the CDR3: TGTGCCAGCAGTTACGGACAATCGGAGCTGTTTTTT. Translation: CASSYGQSELFF.